This T cell receptor beta chain was obtained from a study of monozygotic twins with inflammatory bowel disease. This CDR3 spans 18 amino acids. From the 5' RACE reads, TCRdb lists one entry per CDR3 protein and no DNA. Its table records 330,000 or so distinct CDR3 sequences. The sequenced sample consisted of blood. This receptor was taken from a human donor with ulcerative colitis or Crohn's disease, or a healthy co-twin of an affected twin (not recorded which). The rearrangement uses TRBV12-3 or TRBV12-4 and TRBJ2-1; TCRdb selects TRBD1, and the lack of DNA leaves this call unchecked. CDR3 residues: CASSRGFFAVSSYNEQFF.